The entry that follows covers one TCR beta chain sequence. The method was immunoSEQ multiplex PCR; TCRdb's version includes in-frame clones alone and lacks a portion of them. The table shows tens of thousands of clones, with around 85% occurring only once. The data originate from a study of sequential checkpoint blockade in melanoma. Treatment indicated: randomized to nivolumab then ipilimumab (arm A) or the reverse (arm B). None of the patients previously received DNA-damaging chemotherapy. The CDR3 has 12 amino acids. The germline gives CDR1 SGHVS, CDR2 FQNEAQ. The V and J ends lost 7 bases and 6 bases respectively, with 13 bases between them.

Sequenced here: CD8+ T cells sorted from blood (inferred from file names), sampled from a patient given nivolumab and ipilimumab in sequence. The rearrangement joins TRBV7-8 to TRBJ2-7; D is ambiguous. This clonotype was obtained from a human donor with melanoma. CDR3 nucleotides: TGTGCCAGCACCAGCGATTCGTCCGAGCAGTACTTC. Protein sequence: CASTSDSSEQYF.